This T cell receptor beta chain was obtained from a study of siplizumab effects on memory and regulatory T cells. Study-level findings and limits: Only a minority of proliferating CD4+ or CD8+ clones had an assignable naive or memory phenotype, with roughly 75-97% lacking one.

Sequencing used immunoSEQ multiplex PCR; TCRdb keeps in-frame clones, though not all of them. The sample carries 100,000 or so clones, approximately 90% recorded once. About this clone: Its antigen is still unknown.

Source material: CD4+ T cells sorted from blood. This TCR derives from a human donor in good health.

For the CDR3, the DNA is TGTGCCAGCAGCTTGAGGGCTGAAGCTTTCTTT. It encodes CASSLRAEAFF. The chain has TRBV4-2 and TRBJ1-1; D gene uncertain. Germline-derived CDR1 and CDR2 are LGHNA and YNFKEQ. The CDR3 covers 11 residues. V was pared by 5 bases and J by 6 bases, with 7 bases between.